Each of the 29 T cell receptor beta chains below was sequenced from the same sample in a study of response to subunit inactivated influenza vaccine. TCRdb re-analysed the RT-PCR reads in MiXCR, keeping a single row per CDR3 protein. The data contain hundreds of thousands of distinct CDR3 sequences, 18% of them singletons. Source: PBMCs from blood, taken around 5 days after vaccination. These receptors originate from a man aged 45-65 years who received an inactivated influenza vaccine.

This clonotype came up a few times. CDR3 nucleotide sequence: TGTGCCAGCAGCCAAGGAAATCAGCGGACAGAGACCCAGTACTTC. Its protein product is CASSQGNQRTETQYF. This rearrangement joins TRBV3-1 to TRBJ2-5, with D perhaps matching TRBD2 (5 bases). V was cut by 1 base and J by 4 bases, with 13 bases left in between. CDR1 LGHDT and CDR2 YNNKEL come from the germline V gene (reference sequence). This CDR3 spans 15 amino acids.

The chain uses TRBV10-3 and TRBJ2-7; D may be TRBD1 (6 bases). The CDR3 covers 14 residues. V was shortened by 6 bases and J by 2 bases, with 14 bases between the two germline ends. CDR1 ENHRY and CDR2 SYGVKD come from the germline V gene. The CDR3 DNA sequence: TGTGCCATCAGGAAACCCGGACAGACCTACGAGCAGTACTTC. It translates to CAIRKPGQTYEQYF.

The CDR3: CSARPRGPHEQYF. The DNA of the CDR3 is TGCAGTGCTAGGCCCAGGGGACCCCACGAGCAGTACTTC. The V call is TRBV20-1, the J call TRBJ2-7; TRBD1 might be the D (6 bases). The CDR3 covers 13 residues. The germline gives CDR1 DFQATT, CDR2 SNEGSKA (reference sequence). V was clipped by 3 bases and J by 5 bases, with 14 bases between them.

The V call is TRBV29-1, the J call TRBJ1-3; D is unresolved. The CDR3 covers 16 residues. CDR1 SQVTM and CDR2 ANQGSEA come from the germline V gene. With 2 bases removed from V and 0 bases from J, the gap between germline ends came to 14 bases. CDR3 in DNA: TGCAGCGTTGAACTCCGTATGTCAAGCTCTGGAAACACCATATATTTT. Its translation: CSVELRMSSSGNTIYF.

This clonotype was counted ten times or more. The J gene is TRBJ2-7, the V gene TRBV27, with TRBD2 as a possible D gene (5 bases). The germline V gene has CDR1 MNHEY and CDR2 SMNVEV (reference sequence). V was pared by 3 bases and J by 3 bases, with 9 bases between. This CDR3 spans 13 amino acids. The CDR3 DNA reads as TGTGCCAGCAGTTTGCGAGGGAACTACGAGCAGTACTTC. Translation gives CASSLRGNYEQYF.

The CDR3 sequence is CAMTSGGANTGELFF. The CDR3 DNA follows: TGTGCCATGACTAGCGGGGGGGCGAACACCGGGGAGCTGTTTTTT. The genes are TRBV10-3 and TRBJ2-2; 14 nucleotides align to TRBD2. V dropped 9 bases and J dropped 0; count of bases not matched to a gene: 0. The CDR3 is 15 residues long. Germline lookup yields CDR1 ENHRY and CDR2 SYGVKD.

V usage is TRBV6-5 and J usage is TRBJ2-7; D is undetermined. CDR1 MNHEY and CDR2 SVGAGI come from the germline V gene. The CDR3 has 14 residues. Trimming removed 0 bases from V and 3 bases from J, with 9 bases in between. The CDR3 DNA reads TGTGCCAGCAGTTACTCGGACGGTAACTACGAGCAGTACTTC. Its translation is CASSYSDGNYEQYF.

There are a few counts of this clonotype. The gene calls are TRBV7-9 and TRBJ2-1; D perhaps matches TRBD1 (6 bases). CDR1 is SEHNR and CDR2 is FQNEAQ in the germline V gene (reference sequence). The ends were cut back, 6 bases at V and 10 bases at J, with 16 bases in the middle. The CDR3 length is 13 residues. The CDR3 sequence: CASSTGGRDEQFF. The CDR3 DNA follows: TGTGCCAGCAGTACTGGGGGCAGGGACGAGCAGTTCTTC.

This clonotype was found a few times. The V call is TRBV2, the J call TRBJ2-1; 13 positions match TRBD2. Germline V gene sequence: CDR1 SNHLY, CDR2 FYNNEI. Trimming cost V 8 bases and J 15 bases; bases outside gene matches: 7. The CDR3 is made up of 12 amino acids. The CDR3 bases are TGTGCCAGCTCATCGGGACTAGCGGGGTTGTTCTTC. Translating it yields CASSSGLAGLFF.

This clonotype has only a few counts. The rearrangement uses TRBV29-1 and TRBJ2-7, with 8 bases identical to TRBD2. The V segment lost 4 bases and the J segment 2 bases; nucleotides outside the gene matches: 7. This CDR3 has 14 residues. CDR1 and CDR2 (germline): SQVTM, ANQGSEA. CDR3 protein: CSVAKTSGTYEQYF. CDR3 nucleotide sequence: TGCAGCGTTGCGAAAACTAGCGGTACCTACGAGCAGTACTTC.

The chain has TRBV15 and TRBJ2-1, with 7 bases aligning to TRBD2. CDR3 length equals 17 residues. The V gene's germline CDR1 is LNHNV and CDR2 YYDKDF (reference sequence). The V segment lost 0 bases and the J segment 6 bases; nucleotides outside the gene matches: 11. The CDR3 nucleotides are TGTGCCACCAGCAGAGATCCTATAGCGGGTCGTCGCAATGAGCAGTTCTTC. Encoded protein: CATSRDPIAGRRNEQFF.

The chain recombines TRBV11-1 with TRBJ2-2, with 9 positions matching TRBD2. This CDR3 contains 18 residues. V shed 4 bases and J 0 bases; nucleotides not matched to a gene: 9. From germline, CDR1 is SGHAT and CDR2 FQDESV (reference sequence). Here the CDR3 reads CASSSGRLAAPNTGELFF. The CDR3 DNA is TGTGCCAGCAGCTCCGGGAGACTAGCGGCTCCGAACACCGGGGAGCTGTTTTTT. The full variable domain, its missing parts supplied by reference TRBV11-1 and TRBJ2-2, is EAEVAQSPRYKITEKSQAVAFWCDPISGHATLYWYRQILGQGPELLVQFQDESVVDDSQLPKDRFSAERLKGVDSTLKIQPAELGDSAMYLCASSSGRLAAPNTGELFFGEGSRLTVL.

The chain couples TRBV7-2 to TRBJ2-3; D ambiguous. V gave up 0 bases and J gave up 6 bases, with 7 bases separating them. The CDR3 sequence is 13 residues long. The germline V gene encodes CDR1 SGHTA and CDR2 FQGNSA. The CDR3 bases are TGTGCCAGCAGCTTAGCTATGGGCGATACGCAGTATTTT. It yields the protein CASSLAMGDTQYF.

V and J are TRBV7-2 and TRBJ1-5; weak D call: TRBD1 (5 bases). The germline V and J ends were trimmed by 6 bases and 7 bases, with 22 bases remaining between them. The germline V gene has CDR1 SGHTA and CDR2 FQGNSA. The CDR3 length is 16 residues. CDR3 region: CASRPILRGVWQPQHF. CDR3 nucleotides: TGTGCCAGCAGACCGATACTAAGAGGGGTTTGGCAGCCCCAGCATTTT.

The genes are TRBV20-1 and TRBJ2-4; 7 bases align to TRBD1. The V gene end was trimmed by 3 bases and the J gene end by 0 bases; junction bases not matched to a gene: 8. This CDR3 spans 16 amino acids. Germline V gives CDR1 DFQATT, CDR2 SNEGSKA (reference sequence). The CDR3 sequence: CSASAKGALAKNIQYF. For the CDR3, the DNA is TGCAGTGCTAGTGCCAAGGGGGCCCTAGCCAAAAACATTCAGTACTTC.

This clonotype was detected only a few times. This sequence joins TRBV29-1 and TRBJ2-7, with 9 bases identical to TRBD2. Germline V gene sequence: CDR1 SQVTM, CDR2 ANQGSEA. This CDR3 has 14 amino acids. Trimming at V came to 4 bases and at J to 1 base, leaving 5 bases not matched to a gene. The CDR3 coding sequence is TGCAGCGTTGCGGGCGGGAGGGCTTCCTACGAGCAGTACTTC. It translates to CSVAGGRASYEQYF.

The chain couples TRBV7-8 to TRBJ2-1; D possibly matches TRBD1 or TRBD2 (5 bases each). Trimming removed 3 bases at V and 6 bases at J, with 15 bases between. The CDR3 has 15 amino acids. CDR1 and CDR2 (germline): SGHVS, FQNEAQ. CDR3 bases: TGTGCCAGCAGCTTGCGCCGGGACGCCCTCAATGAGCAGTTCTTC. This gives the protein CASSLRRDALNEQFF.

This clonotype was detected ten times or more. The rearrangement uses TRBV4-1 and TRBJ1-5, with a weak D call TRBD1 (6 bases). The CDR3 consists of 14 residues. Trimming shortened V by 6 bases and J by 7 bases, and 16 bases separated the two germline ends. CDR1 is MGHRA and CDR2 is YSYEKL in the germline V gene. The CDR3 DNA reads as TGCGCCAGCAGGGCACAGGGAAGGGGCCAGCCCCAGCATTTT. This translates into CASRAQGRGQPQHF.

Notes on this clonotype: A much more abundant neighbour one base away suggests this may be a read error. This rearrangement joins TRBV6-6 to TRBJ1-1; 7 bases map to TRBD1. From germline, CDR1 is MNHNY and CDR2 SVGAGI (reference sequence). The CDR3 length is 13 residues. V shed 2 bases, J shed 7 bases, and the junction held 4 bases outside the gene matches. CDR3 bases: TGTGCCAGCAGTTACACGACAGGGAGTGAAGCTTTCTTT. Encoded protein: CASSYTTGSEAFF.

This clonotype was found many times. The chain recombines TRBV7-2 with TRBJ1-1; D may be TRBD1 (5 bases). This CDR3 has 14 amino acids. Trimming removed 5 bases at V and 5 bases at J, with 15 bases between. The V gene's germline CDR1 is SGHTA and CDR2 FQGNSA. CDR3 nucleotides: TGTGCCAGCAGCCCCAGGCAGGGAAGAACTGAAGCTTTCTTT. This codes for CASSPRQGRTEAFF.

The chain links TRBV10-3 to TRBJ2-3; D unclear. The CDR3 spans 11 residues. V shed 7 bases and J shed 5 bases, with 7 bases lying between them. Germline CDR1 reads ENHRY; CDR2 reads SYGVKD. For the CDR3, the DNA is TGTGCCATCAAAACCGGAGATACGCAGTATTTT. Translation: CAIKTGDTQYF.

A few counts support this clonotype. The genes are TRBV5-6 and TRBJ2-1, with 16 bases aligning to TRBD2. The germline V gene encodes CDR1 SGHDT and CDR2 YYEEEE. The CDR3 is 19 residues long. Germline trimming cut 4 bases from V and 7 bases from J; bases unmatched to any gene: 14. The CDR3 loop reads CASSVPGLAGGPGENEQFF. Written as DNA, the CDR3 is TGTGCCAGCAGCGTGCCGGGACTAGCGGGAGGGCCGGGGGAAAATGAGCAGTTCTTC.

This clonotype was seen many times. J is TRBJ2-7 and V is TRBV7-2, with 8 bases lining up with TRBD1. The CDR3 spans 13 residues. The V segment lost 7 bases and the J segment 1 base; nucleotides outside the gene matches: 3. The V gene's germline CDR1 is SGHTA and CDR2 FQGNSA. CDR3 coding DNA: TGTGCCAGCAACCGGGACAGGTCCTACGAGCAGTACTTC. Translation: CASNRDRSYEQYF.

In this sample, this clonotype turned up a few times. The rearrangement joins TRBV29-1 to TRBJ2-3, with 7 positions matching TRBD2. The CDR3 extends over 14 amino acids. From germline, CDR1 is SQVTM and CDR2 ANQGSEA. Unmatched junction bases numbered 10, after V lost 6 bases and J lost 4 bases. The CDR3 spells CSVIRGLTADTQYF. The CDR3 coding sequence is TGCAGCGTCATACGGGGACTAACCGCAGATACGCAGTATTTT.

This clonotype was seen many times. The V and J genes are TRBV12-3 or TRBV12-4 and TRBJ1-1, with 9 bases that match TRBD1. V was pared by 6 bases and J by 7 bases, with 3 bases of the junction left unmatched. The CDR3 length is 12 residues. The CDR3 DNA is TGTGCCAGCAGCAGGGGACAGGGTGAAGCTTTCTTT. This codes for CASSRGQGEAFF.

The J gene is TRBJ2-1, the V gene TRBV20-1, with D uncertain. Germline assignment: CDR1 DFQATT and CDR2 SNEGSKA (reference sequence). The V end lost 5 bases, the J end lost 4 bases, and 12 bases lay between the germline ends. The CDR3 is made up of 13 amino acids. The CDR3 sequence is CSAAAGWYNEQFF. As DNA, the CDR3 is TGCAGTGCTGCCGCCGGGTGGTACAATGAGCAGTTCTTC.

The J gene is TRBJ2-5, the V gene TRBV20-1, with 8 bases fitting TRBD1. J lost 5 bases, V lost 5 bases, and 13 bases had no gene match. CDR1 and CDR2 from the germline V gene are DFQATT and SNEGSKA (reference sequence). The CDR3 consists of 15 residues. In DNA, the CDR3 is TGCAGTGCTCCGGACAGGGCCGGGAGAGGCGAGACCCAGTACTTC. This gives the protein CSAPDRAGRGETQYF.

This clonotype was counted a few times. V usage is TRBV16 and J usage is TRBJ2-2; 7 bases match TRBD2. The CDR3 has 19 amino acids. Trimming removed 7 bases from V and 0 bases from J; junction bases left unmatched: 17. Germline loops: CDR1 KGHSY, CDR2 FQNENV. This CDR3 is CASILGRGAGYANTGELFF. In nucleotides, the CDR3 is TGTGCCAGCATCCTCGGAAGAGGAGCGGGGTACGCGAACACCGGGGAGCTGTTTTTT.

The CDR3 region is CASSQDPARNTEAFF. The CDR3 bases are TGCGCCAGCAGCCAAGATCCGGCCAGAAACACTGAAGCTTTCTTT. This sequence joins TRBV4-1 and TRBJ1-1; D is uncertain. The CDR3 covers 15 residues. CDR1 and CDR2 from the germline V gene are MGHRA and YSYEKL. Trimming left V 0 bases short and J 2 bases short, with 10 bases between.